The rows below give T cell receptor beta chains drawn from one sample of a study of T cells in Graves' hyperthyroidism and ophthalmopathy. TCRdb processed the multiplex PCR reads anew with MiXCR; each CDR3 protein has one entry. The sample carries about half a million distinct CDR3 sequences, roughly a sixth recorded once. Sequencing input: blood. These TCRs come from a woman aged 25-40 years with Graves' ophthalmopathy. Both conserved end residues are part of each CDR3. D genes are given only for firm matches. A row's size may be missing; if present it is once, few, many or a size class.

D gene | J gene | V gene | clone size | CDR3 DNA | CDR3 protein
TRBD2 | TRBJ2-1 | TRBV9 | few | TGTGCCAGCAGCGTAGCTAGCGGGAGTCTCAATGAGCAGTTCTTC | CASSVASGSLNEQFF
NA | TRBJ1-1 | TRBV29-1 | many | TGCAGCGTTGAAACGCCGAACACTGAAGCTTTCTTT | CSVETPNTEAFF
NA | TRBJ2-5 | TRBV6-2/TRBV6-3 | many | TGTGCCAGCAGCCCGACGGGGGAGACCCAGTACTTC | CASSPTGETQYF
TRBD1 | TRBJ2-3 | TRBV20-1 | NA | TGCAGTGCAAACAGGGGGCCCGGGAAAAATACGCAGTATTTT | CSANRGPGKNTQYF
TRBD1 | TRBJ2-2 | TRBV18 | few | TGTGCCAGCTCAACCGGGACAGGGGTCTACACCGGGGAGCTGTTTTTT | CASSTGTGVYTGELFF
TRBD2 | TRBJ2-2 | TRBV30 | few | TGTGCCTGGAGTGTAGGGCTAGCGGGAAACACCGGGGAGCTGTTTTTT | CAWSVGLAGNTGELFF
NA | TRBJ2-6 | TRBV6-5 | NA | TGTGCCAGCAGTTTCGAGGTTGGTGGGGCCAACGTCCTGACTTTC | CASSFEVGGANVLTF
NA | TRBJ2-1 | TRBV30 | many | TGTGCCTGGAGAGCGACCGGGACAAGGCCCTCTCTTAGCTCCTACAATGAGCAGTTCTTC | CAWRATGTRPSLSSYNEQFF
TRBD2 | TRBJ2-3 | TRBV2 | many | TGTGCCAGCAGTCGGGGACTAGCGATACGAGTGGCTACAGATACGCAGTATTTT | CASSRGLAIRVATDTQYF
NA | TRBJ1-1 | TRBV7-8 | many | TGTGCCAGCAGCTCCAGAATGACAGGTCCCAAAGGGCGGGAAGCTTTCTTT | CASSSRMTGPKGREAFF
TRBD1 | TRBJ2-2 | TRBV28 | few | TGTGCCAGCAGTTTATTTGGGACAGGGGACACCGGGGAGCTGTTTTTT | CASSLFGTGDTGELFF
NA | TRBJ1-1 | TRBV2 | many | TGTGCCAGCAGTGACCGGCCTAACACTGAAGCTTTCTTT | CASSDRPNTEAFF
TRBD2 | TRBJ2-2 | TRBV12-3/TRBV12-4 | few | TGTGCCAGCAGATTAGCGGGAGGTCACACCGGGGAGCTGTTTTTT | CASRLAGGHTGELFF
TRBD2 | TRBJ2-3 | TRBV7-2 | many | TGTGCCAGCAGCCGAAGCGGGAGTAGGGATACGCAGTATTTT | CASSRSGSRDTQYF
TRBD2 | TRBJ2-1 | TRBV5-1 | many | TGCGCCAGCAGCTGGGGACTAGCGGGAGGCAATGAGCAGTTCTTC | CASSWGLAGGNEQFF
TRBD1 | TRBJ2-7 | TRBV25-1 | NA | TGTGCCAGCAGTGAGACAGGGGATTGGTACGAGCAGTACTTC | CASSETGDWYEQYF
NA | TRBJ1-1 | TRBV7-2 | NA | TGTGCCAGCAGCCCAGGATTGGGCACTGAAGCTTTCTTT | CASSPGLGTEAFF
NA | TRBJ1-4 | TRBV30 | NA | TGTGCCTGGAGTGTACTTCGGGTGTACAGTGAGTTCACAACTAATGAAAAACTGTTTTTT | CAWSVLRVYSEFTTNEKLFF
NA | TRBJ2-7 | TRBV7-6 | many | TGTGCCAGCAGCCCTTCAGGGGACCAGAGGTACGAGCAGTACTTC | CASSPSGDQRYEQYF
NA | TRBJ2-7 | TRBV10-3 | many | TGTGCCATCAGTGAGGGGGCGGAGGGGAACGAGCAGTACTTC | CAISEGAEGNEQYF
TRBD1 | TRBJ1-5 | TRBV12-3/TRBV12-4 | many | TGTGCCAGCAGCCCGACAGGGTGGAGTAGATCCAATCAGCCCCAGCATTTT | CASSPTGWSRSNQPQHF
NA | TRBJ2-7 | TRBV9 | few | TGTGCCAGCAGCGCCGGACGTTTCTCCTACGAGCAGTACTTC | CASSAGRFSYEQYF
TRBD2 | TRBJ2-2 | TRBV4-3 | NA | TGCGCCAGCAGCCAAGATTTAGCGGGAGACACCGGGGAGCTGTTTTTT | CASSQDLAGDTGELFF
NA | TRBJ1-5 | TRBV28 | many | TGTGCCAGCAGTTTATCTGGCAGATATAGCAATCAGCCCCAGCATTTT | CASSLSGRYSNQPQHF
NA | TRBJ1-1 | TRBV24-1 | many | TGTGCCACCAGTGATTTTCGGGGAACTGAAGCTTTCTTT | CATSDFRGTEAFF
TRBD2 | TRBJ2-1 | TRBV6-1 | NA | TGTGCCAGCAGTGAATCGGGGGGGGGGCAGTTCTTC | CASSESGGGQFF
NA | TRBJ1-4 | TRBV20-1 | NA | TGCAGTGCTGGTAGCCCGGAATCCGAAAAACTGTTTTTT | CSAGSPESEKLFF
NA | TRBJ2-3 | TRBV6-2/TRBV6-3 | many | TGTGCCAGCAGGGTAGGACCCGTTCTAACAGATACGCAGTATTTT | CASRVGPVLTDTQYF
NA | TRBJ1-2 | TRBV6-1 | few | TGTGCCAGCCACGCCCTTGGCAGCTCCTTAGGGGGCTACACCTTC | CASHALGSSLGGYTF